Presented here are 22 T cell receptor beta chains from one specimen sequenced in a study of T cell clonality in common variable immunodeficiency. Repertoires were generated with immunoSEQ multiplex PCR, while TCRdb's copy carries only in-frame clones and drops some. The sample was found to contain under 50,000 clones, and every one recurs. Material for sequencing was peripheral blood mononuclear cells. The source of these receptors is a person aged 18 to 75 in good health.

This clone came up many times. CDR3 DNA, as far as it was read: TGTGCCAGCACCCTAGGGCACAGGGGGGATGAG. Protein product: CASTLGHRGDE. The whole CDR3 protein is CASTLGHRGDEQFF. The V call is TRBV11-2, the J call TRBJ2-1; 8 bases are shared with TRBD1. The read ends 3 residues early relative to the CDR3; the germline J gene fills the gap. Germline loops: CDR1 SGHAT, CDR2 FQNNGV. Trimming took 7 bases from V and 8 from J; bases not matched to a gene: 10. This CDR3 spans 14 amino acids.

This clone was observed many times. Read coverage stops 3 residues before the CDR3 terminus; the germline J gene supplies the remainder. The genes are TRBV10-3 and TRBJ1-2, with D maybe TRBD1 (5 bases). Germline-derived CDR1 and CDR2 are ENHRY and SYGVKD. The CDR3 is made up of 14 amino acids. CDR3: CAISGGGSTDTYTF. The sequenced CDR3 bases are TGTGCCATCAGCGGCGGGGGTAGCACAGATACC.

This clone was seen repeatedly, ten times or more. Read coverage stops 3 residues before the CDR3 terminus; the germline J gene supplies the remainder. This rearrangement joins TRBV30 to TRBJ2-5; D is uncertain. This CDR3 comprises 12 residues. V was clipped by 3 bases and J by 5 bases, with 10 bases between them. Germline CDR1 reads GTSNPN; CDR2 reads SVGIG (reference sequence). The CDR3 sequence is CAWSNSRETQYF. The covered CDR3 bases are TGTGCCTGGAGCAATTCGCGGGAGACC.

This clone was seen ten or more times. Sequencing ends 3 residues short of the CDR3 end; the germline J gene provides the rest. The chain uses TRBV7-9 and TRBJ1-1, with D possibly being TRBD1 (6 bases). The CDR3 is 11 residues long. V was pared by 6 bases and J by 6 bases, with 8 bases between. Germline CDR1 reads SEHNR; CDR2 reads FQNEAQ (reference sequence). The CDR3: CASRSGAEAFF. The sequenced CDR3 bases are TGTGCCAGCAGGTCAGGGGCTGAA.

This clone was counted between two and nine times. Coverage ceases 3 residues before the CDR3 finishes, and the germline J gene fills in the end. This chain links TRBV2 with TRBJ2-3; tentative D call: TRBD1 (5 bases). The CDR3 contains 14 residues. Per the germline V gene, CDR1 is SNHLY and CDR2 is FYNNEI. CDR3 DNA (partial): TGTGCCAGCACCGTTTTGGGGCCGGTACAGCCG. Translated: CASTVLGPVQP. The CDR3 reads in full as CASTVLGPVQPQYF.

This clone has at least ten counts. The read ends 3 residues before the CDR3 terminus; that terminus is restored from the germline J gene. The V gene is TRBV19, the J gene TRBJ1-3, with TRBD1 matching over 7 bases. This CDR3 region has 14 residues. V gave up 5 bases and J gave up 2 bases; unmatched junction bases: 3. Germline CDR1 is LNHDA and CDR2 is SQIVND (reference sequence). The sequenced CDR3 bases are TGTGCCAGTAGTCCGGACAGGCCTGGAAACACC. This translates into CASSPDRPGNT. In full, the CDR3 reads CASSPDRPGNTIYF.

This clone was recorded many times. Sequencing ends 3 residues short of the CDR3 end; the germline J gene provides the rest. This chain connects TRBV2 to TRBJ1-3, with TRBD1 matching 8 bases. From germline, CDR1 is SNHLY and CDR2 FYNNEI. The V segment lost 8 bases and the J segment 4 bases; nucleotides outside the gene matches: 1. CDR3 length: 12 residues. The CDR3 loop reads CASRTGGNTIYF. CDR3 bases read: TGTGCCAGCCGGACAGGGGGAAACACC.

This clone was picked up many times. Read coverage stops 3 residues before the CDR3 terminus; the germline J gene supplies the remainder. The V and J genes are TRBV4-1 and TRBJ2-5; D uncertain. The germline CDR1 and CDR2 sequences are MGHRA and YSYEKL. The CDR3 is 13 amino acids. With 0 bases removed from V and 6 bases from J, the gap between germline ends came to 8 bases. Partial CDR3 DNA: TGCGCCAGCAGCCAAGAGAACAGACAGACC. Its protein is CASSQENRQT. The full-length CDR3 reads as CASSQENRQTQYF.

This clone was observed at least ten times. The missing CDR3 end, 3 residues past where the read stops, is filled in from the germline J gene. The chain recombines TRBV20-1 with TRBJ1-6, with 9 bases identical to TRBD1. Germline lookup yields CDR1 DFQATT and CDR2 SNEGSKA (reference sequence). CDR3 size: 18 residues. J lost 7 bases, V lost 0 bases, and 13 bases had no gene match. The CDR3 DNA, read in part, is TGCAGTGCTAGAGATCCGGGACAGGGAAACACTGGGAATTCACCC. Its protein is CSARDPGQGNTGNSP. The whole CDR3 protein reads CSARDPGQGNTGNSPLHF.

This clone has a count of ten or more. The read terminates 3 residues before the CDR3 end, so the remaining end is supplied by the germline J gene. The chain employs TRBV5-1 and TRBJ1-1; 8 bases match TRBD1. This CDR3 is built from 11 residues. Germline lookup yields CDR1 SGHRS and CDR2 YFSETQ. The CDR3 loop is CASSRTGEAFF. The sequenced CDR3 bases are TGCGCCAGCAGCCGGACAGGGGAA.

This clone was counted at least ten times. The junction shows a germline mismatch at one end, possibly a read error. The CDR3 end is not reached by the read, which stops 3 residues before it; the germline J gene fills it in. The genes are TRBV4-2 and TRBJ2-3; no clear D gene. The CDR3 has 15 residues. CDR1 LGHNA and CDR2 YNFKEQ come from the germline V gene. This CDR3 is CASSQDFTVLNTQYF. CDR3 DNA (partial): TGCGCCAGCAGCCAAGATTTTACAGTTTTAAATACG.

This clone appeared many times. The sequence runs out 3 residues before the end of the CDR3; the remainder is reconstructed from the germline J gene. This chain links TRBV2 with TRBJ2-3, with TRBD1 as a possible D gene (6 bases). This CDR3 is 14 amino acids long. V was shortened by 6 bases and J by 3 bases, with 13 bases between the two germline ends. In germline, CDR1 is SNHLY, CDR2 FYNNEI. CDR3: CASRTGLGTDTQYF. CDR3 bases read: TGTGCCAGCAGAACAGGGTTGGGGACAGATACG.

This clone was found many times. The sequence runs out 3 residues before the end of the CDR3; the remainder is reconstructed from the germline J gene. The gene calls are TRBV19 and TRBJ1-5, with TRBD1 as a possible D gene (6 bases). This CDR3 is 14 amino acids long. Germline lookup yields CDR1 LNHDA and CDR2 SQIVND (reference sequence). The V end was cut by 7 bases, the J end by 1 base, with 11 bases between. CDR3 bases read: TGTGCCAGTACCCTGGGGGCGAGCAATCAGCCC. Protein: CASTLGASNQP. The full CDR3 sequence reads CASTLGASNQPQHF. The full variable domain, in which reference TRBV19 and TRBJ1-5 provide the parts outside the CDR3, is DGGITQSPKYLFRKEGQNVTLSCEQNLNHDAMYWYRQDPGQGLRLIYYSQIVNDFQKGDIAEGYSVSREKKESFPLTVTSAQKNPTAFYLCASTLGASNQPQHFGDGTRLSIL.

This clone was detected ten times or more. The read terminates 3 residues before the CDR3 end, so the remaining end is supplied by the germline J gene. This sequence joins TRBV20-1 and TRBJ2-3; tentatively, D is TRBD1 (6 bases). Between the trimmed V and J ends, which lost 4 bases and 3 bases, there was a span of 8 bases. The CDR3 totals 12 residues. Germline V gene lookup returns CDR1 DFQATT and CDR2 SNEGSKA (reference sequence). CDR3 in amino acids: CSAIGGTDTQYF. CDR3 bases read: TGCAGTGCTATAGGGGGAACAGATACG.

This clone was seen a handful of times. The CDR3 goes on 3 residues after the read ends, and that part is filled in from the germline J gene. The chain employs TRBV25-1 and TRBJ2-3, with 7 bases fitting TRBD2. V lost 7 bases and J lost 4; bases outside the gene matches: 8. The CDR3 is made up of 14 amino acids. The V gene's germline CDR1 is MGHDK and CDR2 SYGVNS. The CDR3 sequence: CASNSGLRADTQYF. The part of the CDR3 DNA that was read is TGTGCCAGCAATAGCGGGCTTCGGGCAGATACG.

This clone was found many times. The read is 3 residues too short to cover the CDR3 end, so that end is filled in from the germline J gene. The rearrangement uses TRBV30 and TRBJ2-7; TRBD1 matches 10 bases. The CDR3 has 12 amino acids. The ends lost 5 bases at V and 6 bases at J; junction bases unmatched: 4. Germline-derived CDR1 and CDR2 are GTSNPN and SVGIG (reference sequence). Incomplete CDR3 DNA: TGTGCCTGGGGACAGGGGGGGTCCGAG. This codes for CAWGQGGSE. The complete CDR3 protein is CAWGQGGSEQYF.

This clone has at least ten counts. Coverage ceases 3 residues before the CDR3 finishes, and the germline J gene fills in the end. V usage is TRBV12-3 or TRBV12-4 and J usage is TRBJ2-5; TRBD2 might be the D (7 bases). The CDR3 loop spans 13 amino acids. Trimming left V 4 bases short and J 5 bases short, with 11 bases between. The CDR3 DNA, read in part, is TGTGCCAGCAGTTGGGGGGGCAGTGAGACC. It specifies CASSWGGSET. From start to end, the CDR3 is CASSWGGSETQYF.

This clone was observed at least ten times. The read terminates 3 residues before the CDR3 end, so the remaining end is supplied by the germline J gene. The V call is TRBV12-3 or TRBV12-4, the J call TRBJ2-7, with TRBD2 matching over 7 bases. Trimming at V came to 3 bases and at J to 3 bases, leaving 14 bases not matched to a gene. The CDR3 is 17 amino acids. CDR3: CASSFGTPRRGSYEQYF. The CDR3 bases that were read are TGTGCCAGCAGTTTCGGTACCCCACGGCGGGGGAGCTACGAG.

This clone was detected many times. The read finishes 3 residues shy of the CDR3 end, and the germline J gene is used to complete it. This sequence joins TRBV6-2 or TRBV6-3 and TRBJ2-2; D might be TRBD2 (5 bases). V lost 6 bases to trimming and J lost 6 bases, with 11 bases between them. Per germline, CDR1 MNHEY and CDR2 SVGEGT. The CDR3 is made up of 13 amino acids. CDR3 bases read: TGTGCCAGCAGCCCCCTTAGCGCCGGGGAG. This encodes CASSPLSAGE. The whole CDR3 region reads CASSPLSAGELFF.

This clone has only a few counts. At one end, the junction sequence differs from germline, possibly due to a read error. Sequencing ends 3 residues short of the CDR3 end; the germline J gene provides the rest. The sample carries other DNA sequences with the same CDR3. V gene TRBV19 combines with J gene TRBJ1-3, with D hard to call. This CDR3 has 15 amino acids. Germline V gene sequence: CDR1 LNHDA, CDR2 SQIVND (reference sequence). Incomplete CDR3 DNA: TGTGCCAGTAGTGCCGCGGGGAACTCTGGAAACACG. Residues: CASSAAGNSGNT. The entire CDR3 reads CASSAAGNSGNTIYF.

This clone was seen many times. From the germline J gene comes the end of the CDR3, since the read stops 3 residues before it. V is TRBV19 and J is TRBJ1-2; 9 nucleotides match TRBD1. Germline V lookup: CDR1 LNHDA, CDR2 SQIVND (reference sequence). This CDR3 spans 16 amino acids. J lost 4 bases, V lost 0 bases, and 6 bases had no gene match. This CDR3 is CASSIEGGTGIYGYTF. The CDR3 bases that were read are TGTGCCAGTAGTATAGAAGGCGGGACAGGGATCTATGGC.

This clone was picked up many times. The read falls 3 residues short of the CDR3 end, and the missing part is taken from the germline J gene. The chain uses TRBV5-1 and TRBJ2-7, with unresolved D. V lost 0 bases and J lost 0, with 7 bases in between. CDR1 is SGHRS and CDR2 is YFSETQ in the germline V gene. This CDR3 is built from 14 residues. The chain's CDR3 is CASSLARSSYEQYF. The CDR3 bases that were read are TGCGCCAGCAGCTTGGCCCGCAGCTCCTACGAG.